This entry concerns a single TCR beta chain. No antigen is known for it. Here immunoSEQ multiplex PCR was the method, and the copy in TCRdb shows in-frame clones only, minus some. This sample has some 130,000 clones, with approximately 84% found just once. The V and J ends lost 5 bases and 3 bases, in that order; junction bases with no gene match: 6. Per the germline V gene, CDR1 is SEHNR and CDR2 is FQNEAQ (reference sequence). This CDR3 comprises 14 residues. The source of the sample is a study of cytomegalovirus exposure and HLA in healthy donors. General study points: Many donors carried some public TCRs, although rarity characterized most TCR sequences.

The clonotype was recovered from a man aged 30 to 39 in good health and CMV-seropositive. The sample was PBMCs. This chain uses TRBV7-9 with TRBJ2-7; 8 nucleotides match TRBD2. The CDR3, as DNA: TGTGCCAGCAGCGGGGGCGGGAGGTTCTACGAGCAGTACTTC. Its protein product is CASSGGGRFYEQYF.